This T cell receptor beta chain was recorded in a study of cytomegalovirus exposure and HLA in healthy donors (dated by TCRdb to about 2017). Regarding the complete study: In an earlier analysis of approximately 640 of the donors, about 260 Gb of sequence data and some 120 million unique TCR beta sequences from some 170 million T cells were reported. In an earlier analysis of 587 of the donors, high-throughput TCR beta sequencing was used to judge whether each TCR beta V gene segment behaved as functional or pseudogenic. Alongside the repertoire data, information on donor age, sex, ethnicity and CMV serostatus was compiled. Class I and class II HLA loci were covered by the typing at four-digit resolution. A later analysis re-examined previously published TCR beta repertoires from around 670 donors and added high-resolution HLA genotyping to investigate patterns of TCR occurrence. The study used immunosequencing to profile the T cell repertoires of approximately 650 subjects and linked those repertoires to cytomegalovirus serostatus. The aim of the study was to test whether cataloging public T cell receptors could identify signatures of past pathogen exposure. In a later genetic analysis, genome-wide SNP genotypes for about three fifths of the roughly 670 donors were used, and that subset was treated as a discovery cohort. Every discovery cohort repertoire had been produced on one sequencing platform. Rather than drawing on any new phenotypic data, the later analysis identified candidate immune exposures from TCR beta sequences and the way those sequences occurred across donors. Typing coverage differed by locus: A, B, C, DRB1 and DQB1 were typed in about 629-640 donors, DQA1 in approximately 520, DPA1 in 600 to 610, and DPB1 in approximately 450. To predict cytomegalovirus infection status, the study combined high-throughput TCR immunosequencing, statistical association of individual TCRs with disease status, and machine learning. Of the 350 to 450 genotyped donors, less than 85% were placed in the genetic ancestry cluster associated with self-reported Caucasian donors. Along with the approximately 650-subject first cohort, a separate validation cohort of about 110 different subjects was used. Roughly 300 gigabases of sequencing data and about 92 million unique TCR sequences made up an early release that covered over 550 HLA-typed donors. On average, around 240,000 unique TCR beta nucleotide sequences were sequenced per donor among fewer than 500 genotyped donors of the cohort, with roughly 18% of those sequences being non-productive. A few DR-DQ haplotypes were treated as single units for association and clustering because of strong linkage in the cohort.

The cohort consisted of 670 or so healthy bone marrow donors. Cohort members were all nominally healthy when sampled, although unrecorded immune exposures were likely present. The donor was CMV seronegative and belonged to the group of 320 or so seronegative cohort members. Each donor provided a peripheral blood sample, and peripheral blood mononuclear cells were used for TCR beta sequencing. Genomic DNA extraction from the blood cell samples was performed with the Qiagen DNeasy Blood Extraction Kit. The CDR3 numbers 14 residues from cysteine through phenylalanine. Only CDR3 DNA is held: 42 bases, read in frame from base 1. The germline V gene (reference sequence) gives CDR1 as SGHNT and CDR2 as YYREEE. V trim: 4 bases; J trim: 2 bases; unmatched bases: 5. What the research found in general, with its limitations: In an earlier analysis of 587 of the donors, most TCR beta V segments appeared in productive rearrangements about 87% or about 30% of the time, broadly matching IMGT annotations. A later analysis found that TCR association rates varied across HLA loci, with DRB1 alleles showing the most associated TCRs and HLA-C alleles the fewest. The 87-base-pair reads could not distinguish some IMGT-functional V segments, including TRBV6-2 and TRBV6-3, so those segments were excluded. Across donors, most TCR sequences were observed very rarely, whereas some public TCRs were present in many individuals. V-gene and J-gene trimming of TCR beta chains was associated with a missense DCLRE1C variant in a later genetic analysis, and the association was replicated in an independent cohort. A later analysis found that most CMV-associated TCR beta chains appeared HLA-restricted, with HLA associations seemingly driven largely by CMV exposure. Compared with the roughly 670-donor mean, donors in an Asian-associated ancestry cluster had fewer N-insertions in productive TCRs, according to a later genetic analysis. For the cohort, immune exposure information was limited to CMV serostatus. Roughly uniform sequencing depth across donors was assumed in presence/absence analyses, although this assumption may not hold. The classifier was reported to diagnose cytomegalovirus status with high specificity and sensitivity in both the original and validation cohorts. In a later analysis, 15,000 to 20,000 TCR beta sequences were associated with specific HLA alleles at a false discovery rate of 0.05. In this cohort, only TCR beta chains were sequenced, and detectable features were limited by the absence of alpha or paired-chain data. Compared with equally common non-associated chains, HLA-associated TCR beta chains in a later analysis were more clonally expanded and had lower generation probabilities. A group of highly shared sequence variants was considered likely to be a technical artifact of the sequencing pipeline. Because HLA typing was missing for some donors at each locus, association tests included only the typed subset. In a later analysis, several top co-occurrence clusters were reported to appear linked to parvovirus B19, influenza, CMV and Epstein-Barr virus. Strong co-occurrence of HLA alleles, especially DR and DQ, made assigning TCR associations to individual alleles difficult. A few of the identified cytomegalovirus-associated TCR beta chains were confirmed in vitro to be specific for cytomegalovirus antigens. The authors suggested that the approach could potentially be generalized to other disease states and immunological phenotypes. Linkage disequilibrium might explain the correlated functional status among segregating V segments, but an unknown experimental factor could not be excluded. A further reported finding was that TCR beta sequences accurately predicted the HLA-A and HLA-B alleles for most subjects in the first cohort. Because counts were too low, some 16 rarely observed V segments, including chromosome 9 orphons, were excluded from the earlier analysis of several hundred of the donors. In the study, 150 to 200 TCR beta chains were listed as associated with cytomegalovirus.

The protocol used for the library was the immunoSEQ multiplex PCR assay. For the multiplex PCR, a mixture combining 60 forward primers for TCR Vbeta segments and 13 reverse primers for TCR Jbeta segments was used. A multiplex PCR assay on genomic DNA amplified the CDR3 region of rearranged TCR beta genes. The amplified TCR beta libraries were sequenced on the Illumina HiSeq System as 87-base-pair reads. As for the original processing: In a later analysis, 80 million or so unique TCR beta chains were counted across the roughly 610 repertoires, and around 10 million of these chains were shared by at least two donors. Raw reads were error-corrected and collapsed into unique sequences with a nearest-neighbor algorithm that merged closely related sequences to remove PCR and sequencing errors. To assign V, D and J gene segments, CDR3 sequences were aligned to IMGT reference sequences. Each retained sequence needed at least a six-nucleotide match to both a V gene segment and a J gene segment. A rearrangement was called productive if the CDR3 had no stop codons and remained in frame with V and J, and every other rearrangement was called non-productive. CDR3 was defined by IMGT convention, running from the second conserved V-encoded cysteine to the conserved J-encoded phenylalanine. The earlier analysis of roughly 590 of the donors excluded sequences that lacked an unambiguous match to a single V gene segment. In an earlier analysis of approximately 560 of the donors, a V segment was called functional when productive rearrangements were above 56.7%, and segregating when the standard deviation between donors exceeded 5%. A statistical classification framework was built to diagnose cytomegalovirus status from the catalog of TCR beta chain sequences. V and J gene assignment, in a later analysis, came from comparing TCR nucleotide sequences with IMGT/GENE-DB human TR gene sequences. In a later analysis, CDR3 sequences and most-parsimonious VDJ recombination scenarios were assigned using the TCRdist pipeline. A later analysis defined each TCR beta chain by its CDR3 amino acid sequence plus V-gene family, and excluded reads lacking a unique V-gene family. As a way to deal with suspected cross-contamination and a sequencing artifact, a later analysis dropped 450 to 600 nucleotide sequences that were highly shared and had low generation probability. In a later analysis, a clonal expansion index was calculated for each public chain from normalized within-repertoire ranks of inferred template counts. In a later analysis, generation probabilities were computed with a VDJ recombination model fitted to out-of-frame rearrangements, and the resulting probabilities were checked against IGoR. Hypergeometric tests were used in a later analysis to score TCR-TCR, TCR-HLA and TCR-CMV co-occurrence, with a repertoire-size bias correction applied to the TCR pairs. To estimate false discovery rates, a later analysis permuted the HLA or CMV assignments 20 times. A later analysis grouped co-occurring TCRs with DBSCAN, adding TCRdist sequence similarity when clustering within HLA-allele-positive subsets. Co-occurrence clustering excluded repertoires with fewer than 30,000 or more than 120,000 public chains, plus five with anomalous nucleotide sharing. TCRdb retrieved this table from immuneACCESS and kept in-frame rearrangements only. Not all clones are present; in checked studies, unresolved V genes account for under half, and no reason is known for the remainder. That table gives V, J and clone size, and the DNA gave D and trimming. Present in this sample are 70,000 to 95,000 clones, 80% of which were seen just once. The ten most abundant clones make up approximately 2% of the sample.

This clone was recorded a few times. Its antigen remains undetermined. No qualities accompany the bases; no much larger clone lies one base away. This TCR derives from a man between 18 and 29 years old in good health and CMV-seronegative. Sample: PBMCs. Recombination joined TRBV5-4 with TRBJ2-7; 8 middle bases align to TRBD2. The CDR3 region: CASSRGGYPYEQYF. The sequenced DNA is TGTGCCAGCAGCCGCGGGGGGTATCCCTACGAGCAGTACTTC. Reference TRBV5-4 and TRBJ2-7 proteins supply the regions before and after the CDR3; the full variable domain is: ETGVTQSPTHLIKTRGQQVTLRCSSQSGHNTVSWYQQALGQGPQFIFQYYREEENGRGNFPPRFSGLQFPNYSSELNVNALELDDSALYLCASSRGGYPYEQYFGPGTRLTVT.